The rows below give T cell receptor beta chains drawn from one sample of a study of shared clonotypes between healthy human individuals. Sequencing was performed with immunoSEQ multiplex PCR; in TCRdb, only in-frame clones are kept and a portion is missing. The sample lists nearly 2 million clones; around 96% were seen once. The sample comprised naive CD8+ T cells sorted from blood. Receptors were obtained from a man aged 18 to 30 in good health. Both conserved end residues are part of each CDR3. D genes are given only for firm matches. Clone size is given for some rows only: seen once, a few or many times, or a class if the clone is expanded.

.	TRBD2	TRBV28	TRBJ2-3	TGTGCCAGCAGTTTTGCTAGCGGAACAGATACGCAGTATTTT	CASSFASGTDTQYF
.	.	TRBV9	TRBJ2-7	TGTGCCAGCAGCCCCGGACCGAACTCCTACGAGCAGTACTTC	CASSPGPNSYEQYF
once	.	TRBV10-3	TRBJ1-1	TGTGCCATCACCGACGAGGGCGGGTTTGCTTTCTTT	CAITDEGGFAFF
.	.	TRBV20-1	TRBJ2-7	TGCAGTGCGGCAGTCACCTACGAGCAGTACTTC	CSAAVTYEQYF
.	.	TRBV5-5	TRBJ2-7	TGTGCCAGCAGCTTGGAGTGGGGAGGCCTCTACGAGCAGTACTTC	CASSLEWGGLYEQYF
.	.	TRBV7-3	TRBJ2-7	TGTGCCAGCAGCCACGGCCACACCTCCTACGAGCAGTACTTC	CASSHGHTSYEQYF
.	TRBD1	TRBV6-5	TRBJ2-7	TGTGCCAGCAGTTACGTCACAGGGGCCTACGAGCAGTACTTC	CASSYVTGAYEQYF
.	TRBD1	TRBV9	TRBJ2-7	TGTGCCAGCAGCGCCTGGGACAGCCGAGAGCAGTACTTC	CASSAWDSREQYF
.	TRBD2	TRBV6-5	TRBJ2-1	TGTGCCAGCAGCTGGGCGAGCGGGAGGGCGGATGAGCAGTTCTTC	CASSWASGRADEQFF
.	.	TRBV30	TRBJ2-7	TGTGCCTGGAGTTTCTACGGGGGCGACTACGAGCAGTACTTC	CAWSFYGGDYEQYF
.	.	TRBV9	TRBJ2-7	TGTGCCAGCAGCGTAGGTGGCCAGGCCTACGAGCAGTACTTC	CASSVGGQAYEQYF
many	.	TRBV5-1	TRBJ1-1	TGCGCCAGCAGGGATAAACAGGGTGTACTAATGAACACTGAAGCTTTCTTT	CASRDKQGVLMNTEAFF
.	.	TRBV7-9	TRBJ1-5	TGTGCCAGCAGCTTAGCCTTGGGGTATAGCAATCAGCCCCAGCATTTT	CASSLALGYSNQPQHF
.	TRBD1	TRBV27	TRBJ1-6	TGTGCCAGCAGAATGACAGGGTGGGACCTGAGGGAAAACTTT	CASRMTGWDLRENF
.	.	TRBV19	TRBJ2-1	TGTGCCAGTAGTATCGGGTTTGAGCAGTTCTTC	CASSIGFEQFF
.	TRBD1	TRBV6-5	TRBJ2-7	TGTGCCAGCAGTTACGACAGGGTAACCTACGAGCAGTACTTC	CASSYDRVTYEQYF
once	.	TRBV28	TRBJ2-2	TGTGCCAGCAGTTATAGGACCGGGGAGCTGTTTTTT	CASSYRTGELFF
.	TRBD2	TRBV5-6	TRBJ2-7	TGTGCCAGCAGCTTATCGGGAGGCCAAACTACCTACGAGCAGTACTTC	CASSLSGGQTTYEQYF
.	.	TRBV5-8	TRBJ2-1	TGTGCCAGCAGCAAGGGACATCTAGGGGCTAGCCGTGACTACAATGAGCAGTTCTTC	CASSKGHLGASRDYNEQFF
once	TRBD1	TRBV25-1	TRBJ2-3	TGTGCCAGCAAAGGGACAGGGCGGAAAGATACGCAGTATTTT	CASKGTGRKDTQYF
.	TRBD1	TRBV11-2	TRBJ2-7	TGTGCCAGCAGCTTAGGTCCCGGGACAGGGTCCTACGAGCAGTACTTC	CASSLGPGTGSYEQYF
.	TRBD1	TRBV28	TRBJ1-5	TGTGCCAGCAGTTTACAGGGGGCCAATCAGCCCCAGCATTTT	CASSLQGANQPQHF
.	.	TRBV5-1	TRBJ1-1	TGCGCCAGCAGCCTACGTATGAACACTGAAGCTTTCTTT	CASSLRMNTEAFF
.	.	TRBV6-5	TRBJ1-2	TGTGCCAGCAGTTACTCGGAGACAGAATATGGCTACACCTTC	CASSYSETEYGYTF
.	.	TRBV9	TRBJ2-6	TGTGCCAGCGAAGGACAGTATGGGGCCAACGTCCTGACTTTC	CASEGQYGANVLTF
.	TRBD2	TRBV29-1	TRBJ2-7	TGCAGCGTTGAACTAGCGGGAGGTGAGCAGTACTTC	CSVELAGGEQYF
.	.	TRBV7-9	TRBJ2-1	TGTGCCAGCAGCTTATGGTCGGGTGGTGTTGACAATGAGCAGTTCTTC	CASSLWSGGVDNEQFF
.	.	TRBV5-6	TRBJ2-3	TGTGCCAGCAGCCTGCCCCGAAATGACAGTGACACAGATACGCAGTATTTT	CASSLPRNDSDTDTQYF
once	.	TRBV7-9	TRBJ1-1	TGTGCCAGCAGCTTAGCGGCCGGGACTGAAGCTTTCTTT	CASSLAAGTEAFF
.	.	TRBV11-2	TRBJ2-7	TGTGCCAGCAGCTCACTCTACGAGCAGTACTTC	CASSSLYEQYF
.	.	TRBV27	TRBJ1-6	TGTGCCAGCAGTTTATCCCGGACAGTAGGTTCACCCCTCCACTTT	CASSLSRTVGSPLHF
.	.	TRBV6-5	TRBJ2-7	TGTGCCAGCAGTTACTCGGAACAATACGAGCAGTACTTC	CASSYSEQYEQYF
.	.	TRBV7-9	TRBJ1-3	TGTGCCAGCAGCTCAACTAGAGAGATTTACTCTGGAAACACCATATATTTT	CASSSTREIYSGNTIYF
.	.	TRBV4-1	TRBJ2-7	TGCGCCAGCAGCCAGACGGACGCTCCCTACGAGCAGTACTTC	CASSQTDAPYEQYF